This entry features one T cell receptor (beta chain) sequence. No antigen is known for it. This may arise from a read error, as a much more abundant clone is one base away. This sample stems from a study of circulating CD8 cells and anti-PD-1 response in melanoma (dated by TCRdb to about 2020). Turning to the overall study: Nivolumab was given to patients intravenously at 3 mg/kg every 2 weeks. Of the 13 patients in the melanoma cohort, seven received anti-PD-1 as first-line therapy and six had prior targeted therapy or immunotherapy. In on-treatment samples, a biotinylated anti-human IgG4 antibody was used to detect PD-1. Responders were defined as patients showing complete or partial responses, and non-responders as patients showing stable or progressive disease (RECIST v1.1). A total of around 11 melanoma patients were included in the TCR repertoire analysis, 4 of them responders and 7 non-responders.

The run used a NextSeq 500. TCR libraries were prepared from about 15 ng of total RNA with the QIAseq Immune Repertoire RNA Library Kit, Human TCR Panel. Sequencing of the TCR libraries was done on an Illumina NextSeq with a Mid Output V2 kit and asymmetric 261x41 paired-end reads. Every TCR library was diluted down to roughly 4 nM, then pooled, denatured and loaded at about 0.92 pM. Under the source paper's analysis protocol: Processing of the TCR FASTQ files took place in the QIAGEN GeneGlobe Data Analysis Center, and downstream analysis was done in R 3.5.2. To get clonality, Shannon entropy was normalized by the log of the number of unique productive sequences and the result was subtracted from one. For each subset, Fisher exact tests at 5% FDR were used to find TRA or TRB clonotypes whose abundance differed between baseline and M1. Clonotypes with differential abundance were classified as emerging, expanding, contracting or non-expanding/contracting. Morisita's overlap index was used to measure repertoire overlap between patients. TCRdb trimmed public reads at Q25 via fastp, called clones via MiXCR and kept in-frame beta chains. Merged by CDR3 protein, the rows form single entries marked with the most common genes and DNA. TCRdb, rather than the study authors, made the V and J calls. The sample records a few thousand distinct CDR3 sequences, approximately 6.8% of which are singletons. The ten largest clones represent 2.9% of the sample.

Four subsets defined by PD-1 and/or TIGIT were sorted from live CD3+CD8+TCRalphabeta+ cells on a BD FACSAria II cell sorter. To characterize how relevant each subset is to anti-PD-1 therapy response, circulating CD8 T cells were sorted into four subsets based on PD-1 and TIGIT expression. Both TCR alpha and TCR beta chains were sequenced from each sorted CD8 T-cell subset. Peripheral blood was collected before the first anti-PD-1 injection, after two injections and after four injections. Ficoll gradient centrifugation was used to isolate PBMCs immediately. Until use, PBMCs were stored frozen in liquid nitrogen in RPMI containing approximately 19% FCS and around 9.2% DMSO. After thawing, PBMCs were stained with a viability dye plus antibodies against CD3, CD8alpha, TCRalphabeta, PD-1 and TIGIT. Total RNA was extracted with the RNeasy Kit, and a RIN above 7 was reached by every sample. Broad study findings and their caveats: The authors pointed out that the cohort included both treatment-naive and previously treated patients, and that this mix could influence the results. Since no tumor material could be accessed, the researchers instead assessed tumor reactivity using peptide assays on expanded sorted subsets. Diversity was greatest in the DNEG repertoire, PD-1 and DPOS had similar and higher clonality, and TIGIT repertoires had the lowest diversity. Between subsets, repertoires were largely private, with fewer than 7% of TRB clonotypes shared at M1, and the highest sharing was seen between DPOS and TIGIT. Because material was limited, experiments were generally done without replicates. Only baseline and M1 samples from a small cohort with few responders were used in the published TCR repertoire comparisons.

There are 15 amino acids in the CDR3, from cysteine to phenylalanine inclusive. Only the CDR3 DNA is retained, 45 bases long and in frame from the first base. The germline V gene supplies CDR1 KGHSH and CDR2 LQKENI. A distance of 17 bases separates the germline ends of V and J, which lose 3 bases and 5 bases respectively. This sequence was found in a human donor with melanoma. Source: CD8+ T cells from PBMCs, taken at baseline or after one month of anti-PD-1 therapy (not recorded which). The rearrangement combines TRBV18 with TRBJ2-7; a confident D gene designation cannot be given. The CDR3 protein: CASSPDGSFAHEQYF. The DNA sequence reads TGTGCCAGCTCACCGGACGGCTCATTCGCCCACGAGCAGTACTTC.